One and the same sample provided the 28 T cell receptor beta chains below, sequenced in a study of blood T cell repertoires in COVID-19. Produced via immunoSEQ multiplex PCR; TCRdb's table is partial and in-frame only. The sample includes over 200,000 clones, about 91% of them seen just once. The specimen sequenced was peripheral blood. These receptors were obtained from a man aged 30-40 years with acute or convalescent COVID-19.

This clone was seen once. V and J are TRBV27 and TRBJ2-7, with TRBD1 matching 12 bases. V shed 4 bases, J shed 7 bases, and the junction held 11 bases outside the gene matches. Germline V CDR1 and CDR2: MNHEY, SMNVEV (reference sequence). The CDR3 runs to 16 residues. CDR3 protein: CASSSLPGQGAGEQYF. CDR3 coding DNA: TGTGCCAGCAGTTCGCTACCGGGACAGGGGGCGGGGGAGCAGTACTTC.

The CDR3 reads CASRSLRQGQNQPQHF. Here the CDR3 DNA reads TGTGCCAGCAGGTCCCTCAGACAGGGGCAAAATCAGCCCCAGCATTTT. The gene calls are TRBV28 and TRBJ1-5, with TRBD1 identical over 8 bases. The CDR3 runs 16 residues. J was trimmed by 4 bases and V by 6 bases; bases with no gene match: 11. In germline, CDR1 is MDHEN, CDR2 SYDVKM.

The gene calls are TRBV6-2 or TRBV6-3 and TRBJ2-7, with TRBD2 matching 8 bases. The CDR3 runs 17 residues. From germline, CDR1 is MNHEY and CDR2 SVGEGT. Trimming at V came to 2 bases and at J to 2 bases, leaving 11 bases not matched to a gene. CDR3 DNA sequence: TGTGCCAGCAGTTACATCGTCCGGGAGGGCCCTCCCTACGAGCAGTACTTC. It codes for CASSYIVREGPPYEQYF.

For the CDR3, the DNA is TGCGCCAGTCAGCGTGACCCAGCTTACCCCCCTAGCGGGAGGTATTCCTACGAGCAGTACTTC. This translates into CASQRDPAYPPSGRYSYEQYF. The rearrangement links TRBV5-1 to TRBJ2-7; 11 bases fit TRBD2. CDR3 length equals 21 residues. Germline assignment: CDR1 SGHRS and CDR2 YFSETQ. V lost 8 bases and J lost 1; bases outside the gene matches: 26.

This CDR3 is CASSLSTGGTSDTQYF. CDR3 coding DNA: TGTGCCAGCAGCTTGTCAACAGGGGGAACATCAGATACGCAGTATTTT. The chain carries TRBV5-5 and TRBJ2-3, with TRBD1 matching 8 bases. Germline V gene sequence: CDR1 SGHKS, CDR2 YYEKEE (reference sequence). V dropped 1 base and J dropped 4; count of bases not matched to a gene: 8. This CDR3 region has 16 residues.

This clone was seen just once. This chain uses TRBV9 with TRBJ2-2; possible D gene TRBD2, 5 bases. Trimming pared 3 bases from V and 4 bases from J, leaving 13 bases between. The CDR3 totals 15 residues. In germline, CDR1 is SGDLS, CDR2 YYNGEE. CDR3 bases: TGTGCCAGCAGCGAAAGGAGGCAACCCACCGGGGAGCTGTTTTTT. Its translation is CASSERRQPTGELFF.

The CDR3 region is CASSPTGATNEKLFF. As DNA, the CDR3 is TGCGCCAGCAGTCCGACGGGTGCAACTAATGAAAAACTGTTTTTT. This rearrangement joins TRBV5-1 to TRBJ1-4; D is unclear. Trimming took off 5 bases at V and 0 bases at J, with 11 bases between the two ends. Germline-derived CDR1 and CDR2 are SGHRS and YFSETQ. The CDR3 extends over 15 amino acids.

As DNA, the CDR3 is TGCGCCAGCAGCCAAGAGGTTACAGGTCGAGGCAATCAGCCCCAGCATTTT. Protein product: CASSQEVTGRGNQPQHF. This chain uses TRBV4-1 with TRBJ1-5, with D perhaps matching TRBD1 (5 bases). V was pared by 0 bases and J by 2 bases, with 14 bases between. CDR1 MGHRA and CDR2 YSYEKL come from the germline V gene. The CDR3 contains 17 residues.

The J gene is TRBJ2-1, the V gene TRBV4-1; D is possibly TRBD2 (5 bases). The germline V and J ends were trimmed by 4 bases and 2 bases, with 12 bases remaining between them. The CDR3 is made up of 15 amino acids. Germline lookup yields CDR1 MGHRA and CDR2 YSYEKL. CDR3 in DNA: TGCGCCAGCAGCCCCACGGGATACCCCTACAATGAGCAGTTCTTC. It encodes CASSPTGYPYNEQFF.

The V call is TRBV5-5, the J call TRBJ1-3; D is possibly TRBD1 (5 bases). V lost 4 bases and J lost 0, with 5 bases in between. The germline V gene encodes CDR1 SGHKS and CDR2 YYEKEE (reference sequence). The CDR3 has 13 amino acids. CDR3 residues: CASSQGSGNTIYF. CDR3 nucleotides: TGTGCCAGCAGCCAGGGCTCTGGAAACACCATATATTTT.

This chain joins TRBV28 and TRBJ1-4; D ambiguous. CDR1 is MDHEN, CDR2 SYDVKM, per germline. This CDR3 is 15 amino acids long. The V gene lost 6 bases and the J gene lost 5 bases, with 16 bases spanning the gap. In DNA form, the CDR3 reads TGTGCCAGCAGCCCCCTTGGGCAGTTCAATGAAAAACTGTTTTTT. It is translated as CASSPLGQFNEKLFF. The full variable domain, completed using reference TRBV28 and TRBJ1-4, is DVKVTQSSRYLVKRTGEKVFLECVQDMDHENMFWYRQDPGLGLRLIYFSYDVKMKEKGDIPEGYSVSREKKERFSLILESASTNQTSMYLCASSPLGQFNEKLFFGSGTQLSVL.

The chain is built from TRBV12-3 or TRBV12-4 and TRBJ1-6, with 10 bases lining up with TRBD1. After removal of 6 bases from V and 10 bases from J, the junction contained 3 bases not matched to a gene. The length of the CDR3 is 13 residues. The DNA of the CDR3 is TGTGCCAGCAGGGGACAGGGGCACTCACCCCTCCACTTT. Protein product: CASRGQGHSPLHF.

The rearrangement joins TRBV15 to TRBJ1-6; the D is unclear. This CDR3 region has 13 residues. Germline V gene sequence: CDR1 LNHNV, CDR2 YYDKDF (reference sequence). Trimming cost V 3 bases and J 10 bases, with 10 bases left between them. The CDR3 nucleotides read TGTGCCACCAGCAGCGCGGGGAACTCACCCCTCCACTTT. Amino acid sequence: CATSSAGNSPLHF.

This clone has more than one count but fewer than ten. At the DNA level, this CDR3 is encoded by other sequences in the same sample as well. The chain is built from TRBV5-1 and TRBJ2-3; a weak D match, TRBD2 (6 bases). Trimming shortened V by 0 bases and J by 0 bases, and 11 bases separated the two germline ends. The CDR3 is made up of 16 amino acids. Germline CDR1 SGHRS, CDR2 YFSETQ. CDR3: CASSLVLAASTDTQYF. The CDR3 DNA is TGCGCCAGCAGCTTGGTACTAGCAGCTAGCACAGATACGCAGTATTTT.

This rearrangement joins TRBV20-1 to TRBJ2-5; D is undetermined. This CDR3 spans 11 amino acids. Germline CDR1 DFQATT, CDR2 SNEGSKA (reference sequence). With 7 bases removed from V and 1 base from J, the gap between germline ends came to 7 bases. CDR3 nucleotides: TGCAGTGTACAGCCCCAAGAGACCCAGTACTTC. This encodes CSVQPQETQYF.

This clone was observed a few times. The gene calls are TRBV5-1 and TRBJ2-7, with unresolved D. Germline V CDR1 and CDR2: SGHRS, YFSETQ. V lost 0 bases, J lost 2 bases, and 12 bases lay in between. This CDR3 has 15 residues. CDR3 nucleotide sequence: TGCGCCAGCAGCTTGGGCCAGGATTATACCTACGAGCAGTACTTC. Encoded protein: CASSLGQDYTYEQYF.

The chain has TRBV6-5 and TRBJ1-5; D is unresolved. Per germline, CDR1 MNHEY and CDR2 SVGAGI. This CDR3 has 14 residues. V was cut by 0 bases and J by 9 bases, with 12 bases left in between. In DNA form, the CDR3 reads TGTGCCAGCAGTTACTCCCCCCCGGGATCGCCCCAGCATTTT. Protein sequence: CASSYSPPGSPQHF.

The chain uses TRBV5-1 and TRBJ1-6, with D possibly matching TRBD1 (6 bases). This CDR3 is 16 amino acids long. The germline V gene encodes CDR1 SGHRS and CDR2 YFSETQ. Trimming stripped 3 bases from V and 10 bases from J, with 20 bases between. The CDR3 DNA follows: TGCGCCAGCAGCTCCCGACAGGCTAGAGGACAATCACCCCTCCACTTT. Its translation is CASSSRQARGQSPLHF.

This clone was seen a few times. The chain has TRBV7-9 and TRBJ1-1; D gene ambiguous. The CDR3 extends over 14 amino acids. Trimming stripped 1 base from V and 0 bases from J, with 6 bases between. From germline, CDR1 is SEHNR and CDR2 FQNEAQ (reference sequence). The CDR3 is CASSLVAMNTEAFF. The CDR3, as DNA: TGTGCCAGCAGCTTAGTGGCCATGAACACTGAAGCTTTCTTT.

Regarding this clone: At the DNA level, this CDR3 is encoded by other sequences in the same sample as well. V and J are TRBV28 and TRBJ2-3; D unclear. Germline values: CDR1 MDHEN, CDR2 SYDVKM. Trimming removed 2 bases from V and 2 bases from J, with 2 bases in between. This CDR3 contains 12 residues. The CDR3 bases are TGTGCCAGCAGTTTACTCACAGATACGCAGTATTTT. Its protein product is CASSLLTDTQYF. Filled out from reference TRBV28 and TRBJ2-3, the complete variable domain reads DVKVTQSSRYLVKRTGEKVFLECVQDMDHENMFWYRQDPGLGLRLIYFSYDVKMKEKGDIPEGYSVSREKKERFSLILESASTNQTSMYLCASSLLTDTQYFGPGTRLTVL.

The V call is TRBV29-1, the J call TRBJ2-6, with D unclear. V was shortened by 5 bases and J by 1 base, with 6 bases between the two germline ends. From germline, CDR1 is SQVTM and CDR2 ANQGSEA. There are 13 residues in the CDR3. The CDR3 nucleotides are TGCAGCGTTAAATCTTCTGGGGCCAACGTCCTGACTTTC. Translation: CSVKSSGANVLTF.

This rearrangement joins TRBV4-2 to TRBJ1-1; no clear D. CDR3 length: 13 amino acids. The V and J ends lost 6 bases and 0 bases respectively, with 8 bases between them. Germline loops: CDR1 LGHNA, CDR2 YNFKEQ. The CDR3 nucleotides are TGTGCCAGCAGTCCGCAGTTGAACACTGAAGCTTTCTTT. It translates to CASSPQLNTEAFF.

V and J are TRBV27 and TRBJ2-7; TRBD2 matches at 8 bases. The CDR3 extends over 15 amino acids. With 0 bases clipped from V and 5 bases from J, the junction kept 6 bases outside the gene matches. Germline values: CDR1 MNHEY, CDR2 SMNVEV (reference sequence). The CDR3 DNA follows: TGTGCCAGCAGTTTATCCCGGACTAGCTACCACGAGCAGTACTTC. Amino acids: CASSLSRTSYHEQYF.

The chain couples TRBV3-1 (or the pseudogene TRBV3-2) to TRBJ2-7; D gene uncertain. The CDR3 runs to 14 residues. Trimming cost V 0 bases and J 2 bases, with 8 bases left between them. Germline CDR1 reads LGHDT; CDR2 reads YNNKEL (reference sequence). The CDR3 DNA follows: TGTGCCAGCAGCCAAGATCATGACACCTACGAGCAGTACTTC. Translation: CASSQDHDTYEQYF.

V gene TRBV12-3 or TRBV12-4 combines with J gene TRBJ1-1, with 8 bases identical to TRBD1. The length of the CDR3 is 12 residues. V dropped 6 bases and J dropped 7; count of bases not matched to a gene: 4. The DNA of the CDR3 is TGTGCCAGCAGGGGGGGACAGGTTGAAGCTTTCTTT. It yields the protein CASRGGQVEAFF.

This chain uses TRBV2 with TRBJ1-2, with D possibly matching TRBD1 (5 bases). The CDR3 contains 14 residues. Trimming left V 4 bases short and J 5 bases short, with 14 bases between. CDR1 is SNHLY, CDR2 FYNNEI, per germline. As DNA, the CDR3 is TGTGCCAGCAGTGGGGGTCAGGGCTATTATGGCTACACCTTC. It translates to CASSGGQGYYGYTF.

This rearrangement joins TRBV11-2 to TRBJ1-4; tentative D call: TRBD1 (5 bases). Trimming removed 5 bases from V and 0 bases from J, with 16 bases in between. The CDR3 totals 17 residues. CDR1 is SGHAT and CDR2 is FQNNGV in the germline V gene. The chain's CDR3 is CASSHDRPWATNEKLFF. Here the CDR3 DNA reads TGTGCCAGCAGCCATGACAGACCCTGGGCAACTAATGAAAAACTGTTTTTT.

The chain uses TRBV29-1 and TRBJ1-2; 9 bases are a match to TRBD1. CDR3 length equals 15 residues. Germline V gives CDR1 SQVTM, CDR2 ANQGSEA. The V and J ends lost 7 bases and 8 bases, in that order; junction bases with no gene match: 17. DNA of the CDR3: TGCAGCGCCGATGGGTCCAACAGGGGGCAGGGCGGCTACACCTTC. It specifies CSADGSNRGQGGYTF.